What follows describes a single T cell receptor (beta chain). These data belong to a study of tumour-infiltrating T cells in Burkitt lymphoma. Overall study: Repertoire clonality predicted overall and progression-free survival.

This table comes from immunoSEQ multiplex PCR, and its TCRdb copy is limited to in-frame clones, with some not included. Among almost 5,000 clones listed, approximately 11% were seen once. The CDR3 totals 15 residues. V lost 0 bases, J lost 4 bases, and 12 bases lay in between. Germline V gene sequence: CDR1 MNHNY, CDR2 SVGAGI (reference sequence). Sequenced input: tumor tissue. This chain joins TRBV6-6 and TRBJ1-2; D is ambiguous. The source of this sequence is a human donor with diffuse large B-cell lymphoma. This CDR3 is CASSYSLLLAYGYTF. The CDR3 coding sequence is TGTGCCAGCAGTTACTCGCTACTCTTGGCCTATGGCTACACCTTC.